This entry lists 2 T cell receptor beta chains sequenced from one sample in a study of blood T cell repertoires in COVID-19. Only in-frame clones appear in the TCRdb table, and some are missing; sequencing was by immunoSEQ multiplex PCR. The repertoire holds about 130,000 clones, with about 88% as singletons. Sequencing was performed on peripheral blood. These receptors were obtained from a woman older than 75 with acute or convalescent COVID-19.

The chain recombines TRBV5-1 with TRBJ1-4, with a possible D match to TRBD1 (6 bases). The V and J ends lost 1 base and 0 bases respectively, with 13 bases between them. The CDR3 is 17 amino acids. Germline CDR1 and CDR2: SGHRS and YFSETQ. CDR3 in DNA: TGCGCCAGCAGCTTGTATTGGGACACAACAACTAATGAAAAACTGTTTTTT. Protein sequence: CASSLYWDTTTNEKLFF.

V usage is TRBV19 and J usage is TRBJ2-3; possibly TRBD2 for D (6 bases). The V end lost 6 bases, the J end lost 2 bases, and 15 bases lay between the germline ends. Germline V gene sequence: CDR1 LNHDA, CDR2 SQIVND (reference sequence). This CDR3 has 15 amino acids. CDR3 protein: CASRAPGGATDTQYF. CDR3 DNA sequence: TGTGCCAGTAGAGCCCCTGGCGGGGCCACAGATACGCAGTATTTT. Combining the CDR3 with reference TRBV19 and TRBJ2-3 gives the whole variable domain DGGITQSPKYLFRKEGQNVTLSCEQNLNHDAMYWYRQDPGQGLRLIYYSQIVNDFQKGDIAEGYSVSREKKESFPLTVTSAQKNPTAFYLCASRAPGGATDTQYFGPGTRLTVL.